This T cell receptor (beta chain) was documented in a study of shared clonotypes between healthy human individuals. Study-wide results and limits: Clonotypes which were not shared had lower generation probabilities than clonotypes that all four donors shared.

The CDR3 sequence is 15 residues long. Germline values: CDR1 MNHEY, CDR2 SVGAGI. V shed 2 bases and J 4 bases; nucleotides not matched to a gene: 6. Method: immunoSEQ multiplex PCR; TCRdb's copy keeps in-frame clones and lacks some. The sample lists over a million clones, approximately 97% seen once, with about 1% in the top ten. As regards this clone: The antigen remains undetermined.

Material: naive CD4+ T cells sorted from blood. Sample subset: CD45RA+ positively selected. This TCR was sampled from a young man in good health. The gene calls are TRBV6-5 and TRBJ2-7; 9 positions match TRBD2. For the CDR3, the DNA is TGTGCCAGCAGTTACAGTAGCCTAGCGGGATACGAGCAGTACTTC. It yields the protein CASSYSSLAGYEQYF.